This T cell receptor beta chain emerged from a study of cytomegalovirus exposure and HLA in healthy donors. Broader study findings: Analysis was performed later, and it showed HLA-associated TCR beta chains to be more clonally expanded than equally common others. Association with HLA alleles at 0.05 false discovery rate was found for around 15,000 TCR beta sequences in a later analysis. The investigators catalogued 164 TCR beta chains as cytomegalovirus-associated. A later examination showed that TCR association rates differed by HLA locus, with DRB1 most and HLA-C fewest.

About this clone: The antigen is unknown.

The study ran its PCR with 60 Vbeta and 13 Jbeta primers. TCRdb's table, derived via immunoSEQ multiplex PCR, lists solely in-frame clones and lacks some. Seen here are approximately 100,000 clones, 65% to 80% observed once, and the top ten hold less than 2%. Sample: PBMCs. The receptor was derived from a woman aged 40 to 50 in good health and CMV-seronegative.

The CDR3 DNA sequence: TGTGCCAGCAGCCCGCTAGCGGGGGGGATCACAGATACGCAGTATTTT. Protein sequence: CASSPLAGGITDTQYF. The chain links TRBV7-6 to TRBJ2-3; 12 nucleotides align to TRBD2. CDR1 and CDR2 (germline): SGHVS, FNYEAQ. The CDR3 spans 16 residues. J lost 2 bases, V lost 5 bases, and 5 bases had no gene match.